This is a list of T cell receptor beta chains from one sample in a study of T cell repertoires in cytomegalovirus infection. Their recognized antigens are unknown. TCRdb reprocessed the reads with MiXCR, giving one entry per CDR3 protein. This sample has 600,000 to 700,000 distinct CDR3 sequences, with roughly a third found just once. This material consisted of cultured PBMCs, taken from culture after CMV antigen stimulation. All receptors come from a human donor in good health (CMV status not recorded). Some clones in this sample may be carry-over from other donors' samples. Both conserved end residues are part of each CDR3. Each record gives: CDR3 DNA, CDR3 protein, J gene, clone size, V gene, D gene. A D gene is named only where the DNA matches it firmly. Clone size is stated in some rows and not others, as once, few, many or a class when expanded.

cdr3_nt: TGTGCCAGCAGGAGGGGGCGATGGGCCACCGGGGAGCTGTTTTTT
cdr3_aa: CASRRGRWATGELFF
j_call: TRBJ2-2
clone_size: NA
v_call: TRBV28
d_call: TRBD1

cdr3_nt: TGTGCCAGCATGGGGGGGGGGCCGGGGAATTCACCCCTCCACTTT
cdr3_aa: CASMGGGPGNSPLHF
j_call: TRBJ1-6
clone_size: NA
v_call: TRBV7-2
d_call: NA

cdr3_nt: TGTGCCATCAGTGGCCGGGAGGACACTGAAGCTTTCTTT
cdr3_aa: CAISGREDTEAFF
j_call: TRBJ1-1
clone_size: NA
v_call: TRBV10-3
d_call: NA

cdr3_nt: TGTGCCAGCAGGCCCACGACAGGGTCCTACGAGCAGTACTTC
cdr3_aa: CASRPTTGSYEQYF
j_call: TRBJ2-7
clone_size: few
v_call: TRBV7-9
d_call: TRBD1

cdr3_nt: TGTGCCAGCAGATACACCACAGGGGGCAATCAGCCCCAGCATTTT
cdr3_aa: CASRYTTGGNQPQHF
j_call: TRBJ1-5
clone_size: few
v_call: TRBV12-3/TRBV12-4
d_call: TRBD1

cdr3_nt: TGCGCCAGCAGTCGAACCACGGGGGCGAGGGATCAGCCCCAGCATTTT
cdr3_aa: CASSRTTGARDQPQHF
j_call: TRBJ1-5
clone_size: few
v_call: TRBV23-1
d_call: NA

cdr3_nt: TGCGCCAGCAGCATTGGACTCCCTACAGATACGCAGTATTTT
cdr3_aa: CASSIGLPTDTQYF
j_call: TRBJ2-3
clone_size: few
v_call: TRBV5-1
d_call: NA

cdr3_nt: TGTGCCAGCAGGATTTCGTGGAAGGGAGAGACCCAGTACTTC
cdr3_aa: CASRISWKGETQYF
j_call: TRBJ2-5
clone_size: NA
v_call: TRBV6-1
d_call: NA

cdr3_nt: TGCAGTGCTAGAGATTTTGGAGCGGGAGGGCAAGAGACCCAGTACTTC
cdr3_aa: CSARDFGAGGQETQYF
j_call: TRBJ2-5
clone_size: NA
v_call: TRBV20-1
d_call: TRBD2

cdr3_nt: TGTGCCAGCACTGGAGGACAGACCGGGAACACCGGGGAGCTGTTTTTT
cdr3_aa: CASTGGQTGNTGELFF
j_call: TRBJ2-2
clone_size: NA
v_call: TRBV6-5
d_call: NA

cdr3_nt: TGTGCCAGCAGTTTAGGCCGAGGGGGCAGGGAGACCCAGTACTTC
cdr3_aa: CASSLGRGGRETQYF
j_call: TRBJ2-5
clone_size: few
v_call: TRBV28
d_call: TRBD1

cdr3_nt: TGTGCCAGCAGCCCCCCCGGACAGTGGGCCTACGAGCAGTACTTC
cdr3_aa: CASSPPGQWAYEQYF
j_call: TRBJ2-7
clone_size: NA
v_call: TRBV7-9
d_call: NA

cdr3_nt: TGCAGTGCTAGACGGGGGGGGCGGTCAACTAATGAAAAACTGTTTTTT
cdr3_aa: CSARRGGRSTNEKLFF
j_call: TRBJ1-4
clone_size: once
v_call: TRBV20-1
d_call: NA

cdr3_nt: TGTGCCAGCAGTTTAGATGGGGATAATTCACCCCTCCACTTT
cdr3_aa: CASSLDGDNSPLHF
j_call: TRBJ1-6
clone_size: NA
v_call: TRBV12-3/TRBV12-4
d_call: NA

cdr3_nt: TGTGCCACCAGTCGGGGGACAGCTCGACAAGAGACCCAGTACTTC
cdr3_aa: CATSRGTARQETQYF
j_call: TRBJ2-5
clone_size: NA
v_call: TRBV24-1
d_call: NA

cdr3_nt: TGTGCCAGCAGCTTAAAGGCTAGCGGGGCCTACGAGCAGTACTTC
cdr3_aa: CASSLKASGAYEQYF
j_call: TRBJ2-7
clone_size: few
v_call: TRBV7-2
d_call: TRBD2

cdr3_nt: TGCAGCGTTGGGATAGCGGGGGGGTCCTACAATGAGCAGTTCTTC
cdr3_aa: CSVGIAGGSYNEQFF
j_call: TRBJ2-1
clone_size: few
v_call: TRBV29-1
d_call: TRBD2

cdr3_nt: TGTGCCAGCACCCGGGGGATCGAGCAGTACTTC
cdr3_aa: CASTRGIEQYF
j_call: TRBJ2-7
clone_size: many
v_call: TRBV7-2
d_call: NA

cdr3_nt: TGTGCCAGCAGCTCGCGGACAGGGAGCTCCTACGAGCAGTACTTC
cdr3_aa: CASSSRTGSSYEQYF
j_call: TRBJ2-7
clone_size: few
v_call: TRBV5-3
d_call: TRBD1

cdr3_nt: TGTGCCAGCAGTGAACGGCAGGGGGCTAGTGGGGCCAACGTCCTGACTTTC
cdr3_aa: CASSERQGASGANVLTF
j_call: TRBJ2-6
clone_size: NA
v_call: TRBV2
d_call: TRBD1

cdr3_nt: TGTGCCATCAGTGAGATACAGAACACAGATACGCAGTATTTT
cdr3_aa: CAISEIQNTDTQYF
j_call: TRBJ2-3
clone_size: few
v_call: TRBV10-3
d_call: NA